The rows below give T cell receptor beta chains drawn from one sample of a study of regulatory T cells in long-lasting Graves disease. TCRdb ran MiXCR on the multiplex PCR reads and lists one entry per CDR3 protein. The sample has 360,000 or so distinct CDR3 sequences, roughly 23% seen once; the top ten hold about 27%. Sequencing used peripheral blood mononuclear cells (PBMCs), obtained when the disease was refractory, from a patient treated with antithyroid drugs. These receptors all come from a woman aged 40 to 50 with Graves disease. CDR3s include the opening cysteine and the closing phenylalanine or tryptophan. Fields, in order: V gene, J gene, D gene, clone size, CDR3 protein, CDR3 DNA. D genes are given only for firm matches. The listing skips clone size in some rows; elsewhere it reads once, few, many or a size class.

>TRBV14|TRBJ2-7|.|few
CASSQVFGGNSYEQYF
TGTGCCAGCAGCCAAGTCTTTGGGGGGAATAGCTACGAGCAGTACTTC
>TRBV20-1|TRBJ1-4|.|few
CSAKGGDATNEKLFF
TGCAGTGCGAAGGGTGGGGATGCAACTAATGAAAAACTGTTTTTT
>TRBV19|TRBJ1-5|.|.
CTSSLDLQRQPQHF
TGTACCAGTAGTCTCGACCTTCAGAGGCAGCCCCAGCATTTT
>TRBV28|TRBJ2-5|TRBD1|.
CASSENRGGETQYF
TGTGCCAGCAGCGAGAACAGGGGCGGAGAGACCCAGTACTTC
>TRBV11-2|TRBJ1-5|.|many
CASSLALGQPQHF
TGTGCCAGCAGCTTAGCTTTGGGACAGCCCCAGCATTTT
>TRBV6-8|TRBJ2-3|.|.
CASSFDRITDTQYF
TGTGCCAGCAGTTTCGACAGGATCACAGATACGCAGTATTTT
>TRBV12-3/TRBV12-4|TRBJ1-1|.|many
CASRWGGLSAFF
TGTGCCAGCCGTTGGGGAGGCCTAAGCGCTTTCTTT
>TRBV11-2|TRBJ2-5|.|many
CASSLGVETQYF
TGTGCCAGCAGCTTAGGCGTGGAGACCCAGTACTTC
>TRBV7-8|TRBJ2-5|.|many
CASIDLLPRRGGETQYF
TGTGCCAGCATCGATCTTCTTCCGAGGCGGGGTGGGGAGACCCAGTACTTC
>TRBV6-2/TRBV6-3|TRBJ2-5|TRBD2|few
CASSYSMLAGAAETQYF
TGTGCCAGCAGTTACTCGATGCTAGCGGGAGCAGCGGAGACCCAGTACTTC
>TRBV28|TRBJ1-5|.|many
CASSFQGPGPGQPQHF
TGTGCCAGCAGTTTCCAGGGGCCGGGCCCAGGTCAGCCCCAGCATTTT
>TRBV14|TRBJ1-2|.|.
CASSHGPPGAYGYTF
TGTGCCAGCAGCCATGGACCCCCTGGGGCCTATGGCTACACCTTC
>TRBV9|TRBJ2-2|.|few
CASSVVADANTGELFF
TGTGCCAGCAGCGTAGTAGCGGACGCGAACACCGGGGAGCTGTTTTTT
>TRBV27|TRBJ2-7|.|many
CASSLSSRAYEQYF
TGTGCCAGCAGTTTATCGTCCAGGGCCTACGAGCAGTACTTC
>TRBV6-1|TRBJ2-1|TRBD2|once
CASSEIETSSGDNEQFF
TGTGCCAGCAGTGAAATTGAGACGTCTAGCGGGGATAATGAGCAGTTCTTC
>TRBV7-2|TRBJ1-6|.|.
CASSLRDTTSPLHF
TGTGCCAGCAGCTTGAGGGACACAACCTCACCCCTCCACTTT
>TRBV10-3|TRBJ2-7|TRBD2|many
CAISNSGGPYEQYF
TGTGCCATCAGTAACTCGGGAGGACCCTACGAGCAGTACTTC
>TRBV28|TRBJ1-5|.|many
CASSPGVDRQPQHF
TGTGCCAGCAGTCCGGGGGTGGATAGGCAGCCCCAGCATTTT
>TRBV2|TRBJ1-5|TRBD1|many
CASSDPGQAFQPQHF
TGTGCCAGCAGTGACCCTGGACAGGCCTTTCAGCCCCAGCATTTT
>TRBV3-1|TRBJ2-3|.|.
CASSITARFTDTQYF
TGTGCCAGCAGCATTACCGCTAGATTCACAGATACGCAGTATTTT
>TRBV11-2|TRBJ2-7|.|many
CASSSEDRLAYEQYF
TGTGCCAGCAGCTCAGAGGATCGTTTGGCCTACGAGCAGTACTTC
>TRBV4-1|TRBJ2-5|.|.
CASSQEPYGEKTQYF
TGCGCCAGCAGCCAAGAGCCGTACGGTGAAAAGACCCAGTACTTC
>TRBV5-1|TRBJ2-7|TRBD2|few
CASRLGLAGRNEQYF
TGCGCCAGCAGACTAGGACTAGCGGGACGAAACGAGCAGTACTTC
>TRBV20-1|TRBJ2-4|TRBD2|many
CSAPLAGANIQYF
TGCAGTGCACCTTTAGCGGGAGCAAACATTCAGTACTTC
>TRBV10-1|TRBJ1-5|.|many
CASSETSQPQHF
TGCGCCAGCAGTGAGACCAGTCAGCCCCAGCATTTT
>TRBV12-3/TRBV12-4|TRBJ1-5|TRBD1|many
CASSPQGQYSNQPQHF
TGTGCCAGCAGCCCCCAGGGACAGTATAGCAATCAGCCCCAGCATTTT